This T cell receptor beta chain was captured by sequencing in a study of human T cells and chemical hapten exposure. Study conclusions and caveats: Against controls, expanded TCRs gave rise to significantly more large CDR3 similarity clusters.

This CDR3 contains 15 residues. The V gene's germline CDR1 is DFQATT and CDR2 SNEGSKA (reference sequence). V was cut by 6 bases and J by 2 bases, with 17 bases left in between. Time point defined: patch test 1, 2 weeks after DPC sensitization. Specified treatment: therapeutic diphenylcyclopropenone sensitization with weekly scalp DPC. A word on this clonotype: Its matching antigen is unknown.

What the library attached to individual cDNA molecules were unique molecular identifiers. A single record per CDR3 protein comes from TCRdb applying MiXCR to the RACE reads. The sample shows some 49,000 distinct CDR3 sequences, about 9% of them seen only once. The sequences come from whole blood, collected in connection with sensitization to the hapten diphenylcyclopropenone (DPC). The sequence came from a woman between 45 and 65 years old with alopecia areata. Some clones in this sample may be carry-over from other donors' samples. The V and J genes are TRBV20-1 and TRBJ2-1; the D gene is possibly TRBD2 (6 bases). The CDR3 region is CSANTGTAPYNEQFF. The CDR3 nucleotides are TGCAGTGCAAATACCGGGACTGCCCCCTACAATGAGCAGTTCTTC.